This T cell receptor (beta chain) was captured by sequencing in a study of cytomegalovirus exposure and HLA in healthy donors (dated by TCRdb to about 2017). Background for the entire study: An earlier analysis of some 620 of the donors reported about 260 Gb of sequence data and 95 million to 140 million unique TCR beta sequences obtained from about 179 million T cells. Roughly 300 gigabases of sequencing data and around 85 million unique TCR sequences made up an early release that covered 640 HLA-typed donors. The genetic ancestry cluster associated with self-reported Caucasian donors included roughly 84% of the roughly 400 genotyped donors. The study aimed to test whether cataloging public T cell receptors could reveal signatures of past pathogen exposure. Using immunosequencing, the study profiled T cell repertoires from fewer than 700 subjects and related those repertoires to cytomegalovirus serostatus. Besides the first cohort of around 670 subjects, a separate validation cohort made up of roughly 120 different subjects was used. To predict cytomegalovirus infection status, the study combined high-throughput TCR immunosequencing, statistical association of individual TCRs with disease status, and machine learning. A later analysis re-analyzed previously published TCR beta repertoires from roughly 600 donors and added high-resolution HLA genotyping to study TCR occurrence patterns. The later analysis used no new phenotypic data to find candidate immune exposures, relying instead on TCR beta sequences and their occurrence across donors. In an earlier analysis of roughly 540 of the donors, high-throughput TCR beta sequencing was used to judge whether each TCR beta V gene segment behaved as functional or pseudogenic. Donor age, sex, ethnicity and CMV serostatus were compiled alongside the repertoire data. A later genetic analysis used genome-wide SNP genotypes for about 60% of the roughly 670 donors, treating that subset as a discovery cohort. All discovery cohort repertoires had been generated using a single sequencing platform. HLA typing covered class I and class II loci at four-digit resolution. Typing coverage differed by locus: A, B, C, DRB1 and DQB1 were typed in roughly 620-630 donors, DQA1 in around 500, DPA1 in around 600, and DPB1 in 400 to 490. A few DR-DQ haplotypes were handled as single units for association and clustering because linkage in the cohort was strong. On average, approximately 250,000 unique TCR beta nucleotide sequences were sequenced per donor among a few hundred genotyped donors of the cohort, with approximately 18% of those sequences being non-productive. Beyond this particular receptor, the publication reports: The authors suggested that the approach could potentially be generalized to other disease states and immunological phenotypes. V-gene and J-gene trimming of TCR beta chains was associated with a missense DCLRE1C variant in a later genetic analysis, and the association was replicated in an independent cohort. The cohort was sequenced for TCR beta chains only, and without alpha or paired-chain data the features that could be detected were limited. Assigning TCR associations to individual alleles was difficult when HLA alleles, especially DR and DQ, strongly co-occurred. A total of fewer than 200 TCR beta chains were listed by the study as associated with cytomegalovirus. According to a later analysis, most CMV-associated TCR beta chains appeared to be HLA-restricted, and the HLA associations seemed to be driven largely by CMV exposure. Compared with equally common non-associated chains, HLA-associated TCR beta chains in a later analysis were more clonally expanded and had lower generation probabilities. According to a later analysis, TCR association rates differed among HLA loci, with DRB1 alleles showing the most associated TCRs and HLA-C alleles showing the fewest. CMV serostatus was the only immune exposure information available for the cohort. A later analysis associated about 16,000 TCR beta sequences with specific HLA alleles at a false discovery rate of 0.05. A few of the identified cytomegalovirus-associated TCR beta chains were confirmed in vitro to be specific for cytomegalovirus antigens. The presence/absence analyses assumed that sequencing depth was roughly uniform across donors, and that assumption may not be true. Linkage disequilibrium might explain the correlated functional status among segregating V segments, but an unknown experimental factor could not be excluded. HLA typing was unavailable for some donors at each locus, so association tests used only the typed subset. Because counts were too low, roughly 18 rarely observed V segments, including chromosome 9 orphons, were left out of the earlier analysis of approximately 580 of the donors. A further reported finding was that TCR beta sequences accurately predicted the HLA-A and HLA-B alleles for most subjects in the first cohort. A later genetic analysis reported fewer N-insertions in productive TCRs among donors in an Asian-associated ancestry cluster than the roughly 700-donor mean. A cluster of highly shared sequence variants was judged likely to represent a technical artifact of the sequencing pipeline. According to a later analysis, parvovirus B19, influenza, CMV and Epstein-Barr virus appeared linked to several top co-occurrence clusters. Some IMGT-functional V segments, including TRBV6-2 and TRBV6-3, could not be told apart with the 87-base-pair reads, so those segments were excluded. In an earlier analysis of roughly 560 of the donors, most TCR beta V segments were observed in productive rearrangements about 87% or about 30% of the time, broadly matching IMGT annotations. Most TCR sequences were seen in very few donors, while some public TCRs were found in many individuals. Cytomegalovirus status was reported to be diagnosed by the classifier with high specificity and sensitivity in both the original and validation cohorts.

The protocol used for the library was the immunoSEQ multiplex PCR assay. For the multiplex PCR, a mixture combining 60 forward primers for TCR Vbeta segments and 13 reverse primers for TCR Jbeta segments was used. A multiplex PCR assay on genomic DNA amplified the CDR3 region of rearranged TCR beta genes. On the Illumina HiSeq System, the amplified TCR beta libraries were sequenced as 87-base-pair reads. The original pipeline was this. A later analysis tallied approximately 87 million unique TCR beta chains across the approximately 670 repertoires, and around 10 million of those chains were shared by two or more donors. Raw reads were error-corrected and collapsed into unique sequences by a nearest-neighbor algorithm in which closely related sequences were merged to remove PCR and sequencing errors. Alignment of CDR3 sequences to IMGT reference sequences was used to assign V, D and J gene segments. Each retained sequence needed at least a six-nucleotide match to both a V gene segment and a J gene segment. A rearrangement was called productive if the CDR3 had no stop codons and remained in frame with V and J, and every other rearrangement was called non-productive. CDR3 was defined according to IMGT convention as the region running from the second conserved V-encoded cysteine to the conserved J-encoded phenylalanine. Sequences without an unambiguous match to a single V gene segment were excluded from the earlier analysis of 587 of the donors. In an earlier analysis of approximately 550 of the donors, V segments were called functional above 56.7% productive rearrangements and were called segregating when the between-donor standard deviation exceeded 5%. A statistical classification framework was built to diagnose cytomegalovirus status from the catalog of TCR beta chain sequences. In a later analysis, TCR nucleotide sequences were compared against IMGT/GENE-DB human TR gene sequences so that V and J genes could be assigned. Using the TCRdist pipeline, a later analysis assigned CDR3 sequences along with most-parsimonious VDJ recombination scenarios. In a later analysis, each TCR beta chain was defined by its CDR3 amino acid sequence together with its V-gene family, and reads without a unique V-gene family were excluded. A later analysis removed 600 or so highly shared, low-generation-probability nucleotide sequences to deal with suspected cross-contamination and a sequencing artifact. In a later analysis, a clonal expansion index for each public chain was calculated from normalized within-repertoire ranks of inferred template counts. In a later analysis, generation probabilities were computed using a VDJ recombination model fitted to out-of-frame rearrangements, and the results were checked against IGoR. Hypergeometric tests were used in a later analysis to score TCR-TCR, TCR-HLA and TCR-CMV co-occurrence, with a repertoire-size bias correction applied to the TCR pairs. To estimate false discovery rates, a later analysis permuted the HLA or CMV assignments 20 times. In a later analysis, co-occurring TCRs were grouped using DBSCAN, with TCRdist sequence similarity added in when clustering inside HLA-allele-positive subsets. Co-occurrence clustering excluded repertoires with fewer than 30,000 or more than 120,000 public chains, plus five with anomalous nucleotide sharing. TCRdb re-hosts the immuneACCESS table, in-frame sequences only. Its copies lack some clones; in the studies checked, an unresolved V gene accounts for under half of them, and the cause for the rest is not known. D and trimming were read from the DNA, whereas the V and J calls and clone size are those reported in that table. For this sample there are about 160,000 clones; 60% to 80% appear just once. In total, the top ten clones hold 3.7% of the sample.

This clone was observed a few times. Its antigen specificity is not known. No much larger clonotype is one base removed from it; base qualities were not supplied. The cohort was made up of 500 to 850 healthy bone marrow donors. At the time of sampling, all cohort members were nominally healthy, though unrecorded immune exposures were likely present. The donor tested CMV seropositive and was one of the 289 seropositive cohort members. Every donor gave a peripheral blood sample, and the peripheral blood mononuclear cells from that sample were used for TCR beta sequencing. Genomic DNA was extracted from the blood cell samples with the Qiagen DNeasy Blood Extraction Kit. Germline trimming amounts to 3 bases on V and 6 bases on J, with 20 as the count of junction bases outside the gene matches. The CDR3 holds 19 amino acids from the cysteine to the phenylalanine. Just CDR3 DNA is preserved here, 57 bases in frame from base 1. Looking up the germline V gene yields CDR1 SGHDN and CDR2 FVKESK.

The TCR comes from a man under 40 in good health and CMV-seropositive. The sequence links TRBV14 to TRBJ2-7, and 10 junctional nucleotides match TRBD2. Sequencing input: PBMCs. The DNA sequence is given as TGTGCCAGCAGCCAGGGACAGAGATATAGTGCGCTAGCGGGGGCCGAGCAGTACTTC. This is translated as CASSQGQRYSALAGAEQYF.